This T cell receptor (beta chain) was captured by sequencing in a study of T cells in Graves' hyperthyroidism and ophthalmopathy. Ophthalmopathy cases met thresholds of Clinical Activity Score at least 3, NOSPECS grade at least 4 and duration under 3 months. The PBMCs studied were ones that came from 10 ml fresh peripheral blood. Germline values: CDR1 MNHNS, CDR2 SASEGT. The CDR3 contains 13 residues. The ends lost 9 bases at V and 0 bases at J; junction bases unmatched: 3. Regions amplified from RNA transcripts were the TCR beta CDR3 regions. RT-PCR in the first round (using the HTBI primer set) targeted the TCR CDR3. TCRdb re-called the multiplex PCR reads with MiXCR, one entry per CDR3 protein. The sample shows under 550,000 distinct CDR3 sequences, about 20% of them seen only once. This clonotype was counted at least ten times.

The source material was blood. The chain couples TRBV6-1 to TRBJ1-1; 8 nucleotides agree with TRBD1. The clonotype was recovered from a man aged 40-55 years with Graves' ophthalmopathy. CDR3 sequence: CASRTGLNTEAFF. CDR3 coding DNA: TGTGCCAGTCGGACAGGGTTGAACACTGAAGCTTTCTTT.